This T cell receptor beta chain appears in the sequencing data of a study of T cell repertoires in cytomegalovirus infection. At the level of the study: Recently identified HLA-C-restricted and well-studied HLA-B-restricted CMV epitopes were used.

This clonotype was seen many times. The antigen is unknown. TCRdb recomputed calls from the reads with MiXCR, one row per CDR3 protein. The sample yields roughly 180,000 distinct CDR3 sequences, less than 25% seen once. Findings and limits, study-wide: Of the TCR beta families, the public ones yielded a cumulative frequency that identified carriers of CMV plus the relevant HLA.

Germline assignment: CDR1 SGHKS and CDR2 YYEKEE (reference sequence). V gave up 4 bases and J gave up 3 bases, with 16 bases separating them. The CDR3 extends over 15 amino acids. The V gene is TRBV5-5, the J gene TRBJ1-2; D perhaps matches TRBD1 (6 bases). This sample comprised CD8+ T cells from cultured PBMCs, obtained from culture after CMV antigen stimulation. This receptor was identified in a human donor in good health (CMV status not recorded). Some clones in this sample may be carry-over from other donors' samples. The CDR3 protein is CASSRTGLEDYGYTF. The CDR3 DNA is TGTGCCAGCAGCCGCACAGGGTTAGAGGACTATGGCTACACCTTC.